Listed below are T cell receptor beta chains from one sample, sequenced in a study of T cells after yellow fever vaccination. TCRdb redid the calling of the 5' RACE reads with MiXCR, one entry per CDR3 protein. The sample has hundreds of thousands of distinct CDR3 sequences, less than 20% seen once; the top ten hold approximately 15%. Material: PBMCs, obtained 5 days after the first yellow fever vaccination. The source is a man aged 18 to 30 who received the YFV17D yellow fever vaccine. Both conserved end residues are part of each CDR3. Fields, in order: CDR3 length, clone size, J gene, D gene, V gene, CDR3 protein, CDR3 DNA. D genes are given only for firm matches. Some rows have no size entry. The others give once, few or many, or a class for an expanded clone.

>13|few|TRBJ2-5|NA|TRBV2
CASERGAQETQYF
TGTGCCAGCGAGAGGGGGGCCCAGGAGACCCAGTACTTC
>16|few|TRBJ1-1|NA|TRBV7-9
CASSLGAGWSNTEAFF
TGTGCCAGCAGCTTAGGCGCAGGGTGGTCAAACACTGAAGCTTTCTTT
>13|NA|TRBJ1-2|NA|TRBV12-3/TRBV12-4
CASGTGTAYGYTF
TGTGCCAGCGGGACCGGGACGGCCTATGGCTACACCTTC
>13|few|TRBJ1-1|NA|TRBV4-2
CASSRNPSARAFF
TGTGCCAGCAGCCGAAACCCCTCCGCGCGGGCTTTCTTT
>14|few|TRBJ2-5|NA|TRBV4-1
CASSPATSQETQYF
TGCGCCAGCAGCCCGGCTACCTCACAAGAGACCCAGTACTTC
>14|NA|TRBJ2-1|NA|TRBV6-2/TRBV6-3
CASTRSRGHNEQFF
TGTGCCAGCACCCGCTCGCGGGGCCACAATGAGCAGTTCTTC
>14|NA|TRBJ1-5|TRBD1|TRBV6-5
CASSLTGAGQPQHF
TGTGCCAGCAGTTTGACAGGGGCGGGTCAGCCCCAGCATTTT
>14|many|TRBJ2-1|NA|TRBV7-8
CASSSQHSSRGQFF
TGTGCCAGCAGCTCTCAACACTCCTCTAGAGGGCAGTTCTTC
>18|few|TRBJ2-5|TRBD2|TRBV11-2
CASSPGATSGGGQETQYF
TGTGCCAGCAGCCCGGGCGCCACTAGCGGGGGGGGACAAGAGACCCAGTACTTC
>15|NA|TRBJ2-2|TRBD2|TRBV7-9
CASSPRTSGTGELFF
TGTGCCAGCAGCCCCCGGACTAGCGGGACCGGGGAGCTGTTTTTT
>13|NA|TRBJ1-6|NA|TRBV3-1
CASARTENSPLHF
TGTGCCAGCGCTCGGACGGAGAATTCACCCCTCCACTTT
>15|few|TRBJ2-7|TRBD1|TRBV5-1
CASSLGQGIPYEQYF
TGCGCCAGCAGCTTGGGACAGGGAATCCCCTACGAGCAGTACTTC
>16|many|TRBJ2-3|TRBD1|TRBV7-2
CASSLGGQGSTDTQYF
TGTGCCAGCAGCTTAGGGGGACAGGGGAGCACAGATACGCAGTATTTT
>14|NA|TRBJ2-7|NA|TRBV11-2
CASSRPGPAYEQYF
TGTGCCAGCTCCCGCCCCGGTCCCGCCTACGAGCAGTACTTC
>15|few|TRBJ2-1|NA|TRBV4-2
CASSQGDGRWDEQFF
TGTGCCAGCAGCCAAGGGGATGGGAGATGGGATGAGCAGTTCTTC
>13|few|TRBJ1-3|NA|TRBV21-1
CASRSSAGNTIYF
TGTGCCAGCAGGTCCTCTGCTGGAAACACCATATATTTT
>15|few|TRBJ2-7|NA|TRBV4-1
CASSQGCSLSYEQYF
TGCGCCAGCAGCCAAGGATGCAGCCTCTCCTACGAGCAGTACTTC
>14|few|TRBJ2-3|NA|TRBV5-4
CASRSQGRDDTQYF
TGTGCCAGCAGATCCCAGGGGAGGGATGATACGCAGTATTTT
>15|few|TRBJ1-1|NA|TRBV4-3
CASSPFGGAPTEAFF
TGCGCCAGCAGCCCTTTCGGGGGGGCGCCGACTGAAGCTTTCTTT
>14|few|TRBJ1-6|NA|TRBV6-5
CASRFSQFDSPLHF
TGTGCCAGCCGGTTTAGCCAATTTGATTCACCCCTCCACTTT
>12|NA|TRBJ2-1|TRBD1|TRBV4-1
CASSQADRGGFF
TGCGCCAGCAGCCAGGCAGACAGGGGGGGGTTCTTC
>17|NA|TRBJ1-6|TRBD1|TRBV4-2
CASSQASGTEYNSPLHF
TGTGCCAGCAGCCAGGCTTCCGGGACAGAATATAATTCACCCCTCCACTTT
>14|NA|TRBJ1-1|NA|TRBV6-5
CASSFRTKGTEAFF
TGTGCCAGCAGTTTCAGGACCAAAGGGACTGAAGCTTTCTTT
>15|few|TRBJ2-1|NA|TRBV20-1
CSARGGPFGYNEQFF
TGCAGTGCTAGGGGGGGACCCTTCGGCTACAATGAGCAGTTCTTC
>14|few|TRBJ1-2|TRBD1|TRBV20-1
CSAFTGTGSYGYTF
TGCAGTGCTTTCACCGGGACAGGGAGCTATGGCTACACCTTC
>15|NA|TRBJ1-6|TRBD1|TRBV27
CASSPGDRFSSPLHF
TGTGCCAGCAGTCCAGGGGACAGATTTAGTTCACCCCTCCACTTT
>16|NA|TRBJ1-5|NA|TRBV4-1
CASSQRGTGGFEPQHF
TGCGCCAGCAGCCAGAGGGGGACGGGGGGGTTTGAGCCCCAGCATTTT
>13|many|TRBJ2-7|TRBD1|TRBV18
CASSPGQNYEQYF
TGTGCCAGCTCGCCGGGACAGAACTACGAGCAGTACTTC
>14|NA|TRBJ1-1|NA|TRBV4-1
CASSQDSWGDEAFF
TGCGCCAGCAGCCAGGATTCATGGGGAGATGAAGCTTTCTTT
>13|NA|TRBJ1-6|NA|TRBV5-1
CASSSERGSPLHF
TGCGCCAGCAGTTCGGAACGGGGTTCACCCCTCCACTTT
>14|many|TRBJ2-2|NA|TRBV12-3/TRBV12-4
CASSLGANTGELFF
TGTGCCAGCAGTTTAGGGGCGAACACCGGGGAGCTGTTTTTT
>15|few|TRBJ1-5|NA|TRBV7-2
CASSWTLGFGQPQHF
TGTGCCAGCAGCTGGACATTAGGGTTCGGTCAGCCCCAGCATTTT
>19|NA|TRBJ1-5|NA|TRBV4-3
CASSQEFLSGSYSNQPQHF
TGCGCCAGCAGCCAAGAATTTCTGTCGGGCAGTTATAGCAATCAGCCCCAGCATTTT
>15|few|TRBJ1-2|NA|TRBV7-2
CASSLAPGRNYGYTF
TGTGCCAGCAGCTTAGCGCCCGGACGGAACTATGGCTACACCTTC
>19|NA|TRBJ2-3|TRBD2|TRBV10-3
CAISLSGLGGGLDTDTQYF
TGTGCCATCAGCCTATCCGGCCTCGGGGGGGGGCTGGACACAGATACGCAGTATTTT
>14|NA|TRBJ2-7|NA|TRBV10-2
CATSTRADSYEQYF
TGCGCCACATCCACTAGGGCGGACTCCTACGAGCAGTACTTC
>15|NA|TRBJ1-6|TRBD1|TRBV7-9
CASSSGEGQGPPLHF
TGTGCCAGCAGCTCGGGGGAAGGACAGGGGCCACCCCTCCACTTT
>14|NA|TRBJ1-5|NA|TRBV7-8
CASSLARRGQPQHF
TGTGCCAGCAGCTTAGCGCGAAGGGGTCAGCCCCAGCATTTT
>15|few|TRBJ1-4|NA|TRBV5-1
CASSLGRLGNEKLFF
TGCGCCAGCAGCTTGGGACGCCTGGGTAATGAAAAACTGTTTTTT
>14|NA|TRBJ1-1|NA|TRBV7-9
CASSLGGTLGEAFF
TGTGCCAGCAGCTTGGGAGGGACCCTCGGAGAAGCTTTCTTT
>14|NA|TRBJ2-4|TRBD1|TRBV3-1
CASSRRQGEDIQYF
TGTGCCAGCAGCCGGAGACAGGGGGAGGACATTCAGTACTTC
>12|few|TRBJ2-2|NA|TRBV6-6
CASSRDTGELFF
TGTGCCAGCAGTCGGGACACCGGGGAGCTGTTTTTT